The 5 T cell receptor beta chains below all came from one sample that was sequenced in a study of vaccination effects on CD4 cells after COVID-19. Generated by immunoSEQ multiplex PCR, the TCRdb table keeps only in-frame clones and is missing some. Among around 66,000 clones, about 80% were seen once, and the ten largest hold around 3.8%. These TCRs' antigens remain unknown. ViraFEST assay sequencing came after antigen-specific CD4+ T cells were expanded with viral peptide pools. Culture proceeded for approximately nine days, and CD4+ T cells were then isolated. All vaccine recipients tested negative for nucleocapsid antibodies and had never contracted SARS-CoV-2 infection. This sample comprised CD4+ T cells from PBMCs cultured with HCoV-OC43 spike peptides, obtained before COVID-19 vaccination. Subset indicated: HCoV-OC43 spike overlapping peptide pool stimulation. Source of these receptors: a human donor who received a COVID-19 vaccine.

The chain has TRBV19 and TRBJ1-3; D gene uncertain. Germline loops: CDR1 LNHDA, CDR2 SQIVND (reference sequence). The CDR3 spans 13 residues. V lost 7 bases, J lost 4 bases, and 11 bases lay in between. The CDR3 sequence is CASTASAGNTIYF. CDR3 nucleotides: TGTGCCAGTACCGCCTCGGCGGGAAACACCATATATTTT.

CDR3 residues: CASGTGQGWTGELFF. CDR3 sequence (DNA): TGTGCTAGTGGTACCGGACAGGGGTGGACCGGGGAGCTGTTTTTT. This chain uses TRBV12-5 with TRBJ2-2; 9 nucleotides line up with TRBD1. Germline V gene sequence: CDR1 LGHNT, CDR2 FRNRAP. The CDR3 is made up of 15 amino acids. Trimming took 5 bases from V and 5 from J; bases not matched to a gene: 6.

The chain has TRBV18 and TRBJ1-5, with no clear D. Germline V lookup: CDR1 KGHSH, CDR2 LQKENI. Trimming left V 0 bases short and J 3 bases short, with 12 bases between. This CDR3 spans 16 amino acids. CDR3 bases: TGTGCCAGCTCACCACCGGGAGGGATCCCCAATCAGCCCCAGCATTTT. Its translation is CASSPPGGIPNQPQHF.

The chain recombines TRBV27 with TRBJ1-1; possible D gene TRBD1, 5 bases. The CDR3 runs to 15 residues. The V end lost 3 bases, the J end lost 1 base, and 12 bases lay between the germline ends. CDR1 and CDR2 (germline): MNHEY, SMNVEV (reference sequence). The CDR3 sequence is CASSFSRAGNTEAFF. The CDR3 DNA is TGTGCCAGCAGTTTTTCCAGGGCTGGGAACACTGAAGCTTTCTTT.

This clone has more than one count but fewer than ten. The CDR3 reads CASSLPGLNTEAFF. Here the CDR3 DNA reads TGTGCCAGCAGCCTCCCGGGGTTAAACACTGAAGCTTTCTTT. This chain links TRBV3-1 (or the pseudogene TRBV3-2) with TRBJ1-1; D not certain. The CDR3 extends over 14 amino acids. Germline V gives CDR1 LGHDT, CDR2 YNNKEL (reference sequence). V lost 4 bases to trimming and J lost 2 bases, with 11 bases between them.